This T cell receptor (beta chain) was observed in a study of cytomegalovirus exposure and HLA in healthy donors. In regard to this clone: Its antigen is still unknown.

Notes on the study in general: The classifier reportedly diagnosed cytomegalovirus status with high specificity and sensitivity. Specificity of three CMV-associated chains for CMV antigens was verified in vitro. TCR clusters originating in the first cohort tended to co-occur in the 120 validation repertoires, according to a later analysis.

The study drew the donors from its approximately 110-subject validation cohort, separate from the roughly 670-subject first cohort. This CDR3 is built from 16 residues. Germline assignment: CDR1 MNHEY and CDR2 SVGAGI. V lost 2 bases, J lost 4 bases, and 7 bases stayed unmatched. Repertoires were generated with immunoSEQ multiplex PCR, while TCRdb's copy carries only in-frame clones and drops some. Here the sample spans tens of thousands of clones, around 82% being singletons. The TCR was taken from a woman aged 18-29 years in good health and CMV-seropositive. The material sequenced was PBMCs. V gene TRBV6-5 combines with J gene TRBJ2-2, with 7 bases matching TRBD2. CDR3 nucleotide sequence: TGTGCCAGCAGTTACCCGCGGGGGATTGGCACCGGGGAGCTGTTTTTT. Translated, it gives CASSYPRGIGTGELFF.